This TCR beta chain is from a study of identifying expanded T cells in peripheral blood. TCRdb's table, derived via immunoSEQ multiplex PCR, lists solely in-frame clones and lacks some. This table has approximately 59,000 clones, roughly 87% appearing once. V lost 4 bases and J lost 2; bases outside the gene matches: 3. The length of the CDR3 is 14 residues. Germline V gene data show CDR1 as LNHDA and CDR2 as SQIVND (reference sequence). The chain uses TRBV19 and TRBJ2-7, with 9 bases that match TRBD1. The sequence was collected from a person aged 18-70 years in good health. The specimen was blood. The CDR3 loop reads CASSRGQGPYEQYF. CDR3 bases: TGTGCCAGTAGTAGGGGACAGGGCCCCTACGAGCAGTACTTC.